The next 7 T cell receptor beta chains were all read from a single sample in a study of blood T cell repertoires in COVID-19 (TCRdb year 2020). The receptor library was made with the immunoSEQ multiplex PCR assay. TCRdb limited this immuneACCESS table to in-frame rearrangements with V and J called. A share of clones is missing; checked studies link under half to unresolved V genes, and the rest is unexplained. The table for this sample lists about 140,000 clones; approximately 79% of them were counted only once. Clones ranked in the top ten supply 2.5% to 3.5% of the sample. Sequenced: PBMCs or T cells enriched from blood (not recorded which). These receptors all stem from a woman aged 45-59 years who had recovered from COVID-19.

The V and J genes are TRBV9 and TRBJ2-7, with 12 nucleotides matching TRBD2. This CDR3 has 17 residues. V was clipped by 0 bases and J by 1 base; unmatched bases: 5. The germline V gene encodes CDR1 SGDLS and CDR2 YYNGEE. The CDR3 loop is CASSVGLAGGPSYEQYF. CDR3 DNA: TGTGCCAGCAGCGTAGGCCTAGCGGGAGGGCCGTCCTACGAGCAGTACTTC.

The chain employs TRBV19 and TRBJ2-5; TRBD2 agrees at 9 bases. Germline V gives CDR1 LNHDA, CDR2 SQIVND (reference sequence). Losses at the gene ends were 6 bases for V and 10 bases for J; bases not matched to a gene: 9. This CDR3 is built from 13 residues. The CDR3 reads CASRETSGKIQYF. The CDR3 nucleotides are TGTGCCAGTAGGGAGACTAGCGGTAAGATCCAGTACTTC.

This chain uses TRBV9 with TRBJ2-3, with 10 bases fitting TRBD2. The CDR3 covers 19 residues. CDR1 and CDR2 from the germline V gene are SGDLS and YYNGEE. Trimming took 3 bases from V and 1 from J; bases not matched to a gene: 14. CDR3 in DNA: TGTGCCAGCAGCGCCATAATCCGCCTAGCGGGGGACTGCACAGATACGCAGTATTTT. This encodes CASSAIIRLAGDCTDTQYF.

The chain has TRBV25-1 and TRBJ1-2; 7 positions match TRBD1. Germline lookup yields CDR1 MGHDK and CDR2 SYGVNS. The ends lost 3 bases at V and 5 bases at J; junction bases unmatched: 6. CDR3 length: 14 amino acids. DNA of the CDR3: TGTGCCAGCAGTGACGGGACAGCTTCATATGGCTACACCTTC. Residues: CASSDGTASYGYTF.

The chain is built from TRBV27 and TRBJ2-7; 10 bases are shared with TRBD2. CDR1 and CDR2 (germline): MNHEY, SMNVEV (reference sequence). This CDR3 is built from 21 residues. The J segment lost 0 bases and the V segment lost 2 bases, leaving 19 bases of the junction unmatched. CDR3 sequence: CASSLRISELFSGRSSYEQYF. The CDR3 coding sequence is TGTGCCAGCAGTTTAAGGATTTCCGAGCTGTTTAGCGGGAGGAGCTCCTACGAGCAGTACTTC.

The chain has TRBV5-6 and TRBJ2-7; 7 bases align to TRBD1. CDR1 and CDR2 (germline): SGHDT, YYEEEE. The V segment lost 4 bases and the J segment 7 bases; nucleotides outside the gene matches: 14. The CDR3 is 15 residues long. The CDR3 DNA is TGTGCCAGCAGCCCCCGGACAGGAGGCTTTCCAGAGCAGTACTTC. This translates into CASSPRTGGFPEQYF.

The CDR3 here is CASSKGTSGGSEQFF. CDR3 in DNA: TGCGCCAGCAGCAAAGGGACTAGCGGGGGGTCTGAGCAGTTCTTC. The chain recombines TRBV5-1 with TRBJ2-1; 15 nucleotides match TRBD2. CDR3 length: 15 amino acids. CDR1 and CDR2 from the germline V gene are SGHRS and YFSETQ. The junction had 5 bases not matched to a gene; V was cut back by 4 bases and J by 9 bases.